This TCR beta chain was recovered during a study of T cells in Graves' hyperthyroidism and ophthalmopathy. Study-level points and caveats: Ophthalmopathy, as predicted by the model, came a median about seven months after the prediction. Ophthalmopathy was distinguished from stable hyperthyroidism by 13 V-J signatures.

The germline CDR1 and CDR2 sequences are SNHLY and FYNNEI. This CDR3 is 15 amino acids long. This clonotype has a count of ten or more. Its antigen is unidentified. Sequence at one end of the junction differs from germline and may be a read error. Amplified TCR beta CDR3 regions came from RNA transcripts. The HTBI primer set drove a first-round RT-PCR of the TCR CDR3. TCRdb redid the calling of the multiplex PCR reads with MiXCR, one entry per CDR3 protein. The repertoire holds 95,000 to 110,000 distinct CDR3 sequences, with approximately 15% as singletons. The sample comprised blood. This clonotype was sampled from a woman between 50 and 59 years old with Graves' hyperthyroidism. V gene TRBV2 combines with J gene TRBJ2-7; D remains unclear. The CDR3 nucleotides read TGTGCCAGCAGGATCAAGACCCAGAGTCCGTACGGGCAGTACTTC. This gives the protein CASRIKTQSPYGQYF.